Given below is one TCR beta chain in context. V was clipped by 5 bases and J by 5 bases; unmatched bases: 13. CDR3 length: 16 residues. CDR1 and CDR2 (germline): SGHTA, FQGTGA. The data are from a study of blood T cell repertoires in COVID-19. Study as a whole: The samples span acute and convalescent COVID-19 from the United States, Italy and Spain.

Original processing notes: Amplified reference gene primers provided the basis for estimating nucleated cell counts. Profiled with immunoSEQ multiplex PCR; TCRdb holds only in-frame clones, not every one. That table furnishes V, J and clone size, whereas the DNA furnished D and trimming. The data hold over 200,000 clones, with roughly 76% observed a single time. Material for sequencing was peripheral blood. This receptor was identified in a human donor in a cohort sampled during active COVID-19. The J gene is TRBJ1-1, the V gene TRBV7-3, with 8 positions matching TRBD1. The CDR3 protein is CASSPTLDRVDTEAFF. Here the CDR3 DNA reads TGTGCCAGCAGCCCTACGCTGGACAGGGTGGATACTGAAGCTTTCTTT.